This record covers a single TCR beta chain. Its matching antigen is unknown. From germline, CDR1 is SNHLY and CDR2 FYNNEI. This CDR3 is built from 13 residues. As the method of synthesis, 5'RACE template switching with UMIs yielded TCR beta cDNA. TCRdb re-analyzed the 5' RACE reads; it lists each CDR3 protein once, without DNA. The sample spans fewer than 200,000 distinct CDR3 sequences; the ten largest clones claim around 20%. The sample comes from a study of T cells expressing NK-cell markers. Study at large: Among eight sequenced donors, seven carried HCMV seropositivity while one was seronegative. Study-wide findings and caveats: Top CD8+ clonotypes included the dominant CD3+CD56+NKG2C+ clonotypes in 5 or 6 donors.

Sequenced input: blood T cells: a sorted CD56 or NKG2C T cell subset, CD4+ or CD8+ T cells, or bulk PBMC T cells (not recorded which). This clonotype was obtained from a woman aged 18 to 75 in good health. J is TRBJ2-3 and V is TRBV2; TCRdb selects TRBD2, and the lack of DNA leaves this call unchecked. The CDR3 protein is CASSEQAGDTQYF.